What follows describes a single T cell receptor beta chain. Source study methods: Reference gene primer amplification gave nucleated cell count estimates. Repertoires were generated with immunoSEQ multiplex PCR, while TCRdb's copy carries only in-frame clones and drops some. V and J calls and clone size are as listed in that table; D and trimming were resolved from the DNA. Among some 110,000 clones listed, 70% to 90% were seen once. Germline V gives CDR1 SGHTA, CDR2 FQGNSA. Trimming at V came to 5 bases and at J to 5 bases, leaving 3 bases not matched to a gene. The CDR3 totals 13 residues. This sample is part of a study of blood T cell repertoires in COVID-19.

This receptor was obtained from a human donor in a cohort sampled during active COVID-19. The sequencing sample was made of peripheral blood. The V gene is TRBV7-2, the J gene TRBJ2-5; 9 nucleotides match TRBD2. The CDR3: CASSSGGWETQYF. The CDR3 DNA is TGTGCCAGCAGCAGCGGGGGGTGGGAGACCCAGTACTTC.